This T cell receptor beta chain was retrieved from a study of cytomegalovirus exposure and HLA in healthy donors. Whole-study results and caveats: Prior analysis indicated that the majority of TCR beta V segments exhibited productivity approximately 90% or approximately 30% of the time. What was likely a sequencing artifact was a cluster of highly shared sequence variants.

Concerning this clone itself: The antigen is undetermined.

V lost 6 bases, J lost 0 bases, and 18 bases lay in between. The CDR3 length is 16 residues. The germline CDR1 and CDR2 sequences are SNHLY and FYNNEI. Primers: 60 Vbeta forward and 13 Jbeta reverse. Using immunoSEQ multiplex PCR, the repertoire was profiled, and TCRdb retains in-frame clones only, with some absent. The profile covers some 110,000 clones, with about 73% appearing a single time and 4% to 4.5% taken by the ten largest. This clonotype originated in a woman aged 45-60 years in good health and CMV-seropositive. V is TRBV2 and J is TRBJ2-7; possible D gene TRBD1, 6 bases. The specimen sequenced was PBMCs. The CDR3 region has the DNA TGTGCCAGCAGCGGTATTTTTTCAGGGGACTCCTACGAGCAGTACTTC. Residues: CASSGIFSGDSYEQYF.